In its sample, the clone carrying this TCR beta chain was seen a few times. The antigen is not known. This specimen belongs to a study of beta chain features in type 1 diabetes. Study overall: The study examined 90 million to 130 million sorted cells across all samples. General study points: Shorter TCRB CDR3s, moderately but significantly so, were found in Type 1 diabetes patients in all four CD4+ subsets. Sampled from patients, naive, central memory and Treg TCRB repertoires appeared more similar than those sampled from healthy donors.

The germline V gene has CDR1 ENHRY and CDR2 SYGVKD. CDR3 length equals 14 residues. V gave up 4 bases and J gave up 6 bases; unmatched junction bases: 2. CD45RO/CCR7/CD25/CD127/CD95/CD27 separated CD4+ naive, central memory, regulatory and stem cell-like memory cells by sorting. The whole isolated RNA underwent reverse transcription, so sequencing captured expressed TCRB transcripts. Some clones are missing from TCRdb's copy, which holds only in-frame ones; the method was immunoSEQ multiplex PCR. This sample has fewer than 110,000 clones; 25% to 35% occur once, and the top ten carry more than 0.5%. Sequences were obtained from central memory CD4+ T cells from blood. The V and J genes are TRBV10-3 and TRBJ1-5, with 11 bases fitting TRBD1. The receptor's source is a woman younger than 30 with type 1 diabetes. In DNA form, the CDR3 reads TGTGCCATCAGTGGGACAGGGGGCAGTCAGCCCCAGCATTTT. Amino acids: CAISGTGGSQPQHF.